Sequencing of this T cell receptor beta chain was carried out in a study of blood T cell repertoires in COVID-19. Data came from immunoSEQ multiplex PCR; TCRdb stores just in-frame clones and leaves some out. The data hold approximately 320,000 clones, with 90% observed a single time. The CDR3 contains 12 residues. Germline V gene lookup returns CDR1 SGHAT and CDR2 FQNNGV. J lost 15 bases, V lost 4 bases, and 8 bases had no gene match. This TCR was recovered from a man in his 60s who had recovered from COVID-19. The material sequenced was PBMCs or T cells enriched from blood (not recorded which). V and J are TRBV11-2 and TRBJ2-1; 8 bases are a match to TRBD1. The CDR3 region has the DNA TGTGCCAGCAGCTCCCACGACAGGGGAACGTTCTTC. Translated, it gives CASSSHDRGTFF.